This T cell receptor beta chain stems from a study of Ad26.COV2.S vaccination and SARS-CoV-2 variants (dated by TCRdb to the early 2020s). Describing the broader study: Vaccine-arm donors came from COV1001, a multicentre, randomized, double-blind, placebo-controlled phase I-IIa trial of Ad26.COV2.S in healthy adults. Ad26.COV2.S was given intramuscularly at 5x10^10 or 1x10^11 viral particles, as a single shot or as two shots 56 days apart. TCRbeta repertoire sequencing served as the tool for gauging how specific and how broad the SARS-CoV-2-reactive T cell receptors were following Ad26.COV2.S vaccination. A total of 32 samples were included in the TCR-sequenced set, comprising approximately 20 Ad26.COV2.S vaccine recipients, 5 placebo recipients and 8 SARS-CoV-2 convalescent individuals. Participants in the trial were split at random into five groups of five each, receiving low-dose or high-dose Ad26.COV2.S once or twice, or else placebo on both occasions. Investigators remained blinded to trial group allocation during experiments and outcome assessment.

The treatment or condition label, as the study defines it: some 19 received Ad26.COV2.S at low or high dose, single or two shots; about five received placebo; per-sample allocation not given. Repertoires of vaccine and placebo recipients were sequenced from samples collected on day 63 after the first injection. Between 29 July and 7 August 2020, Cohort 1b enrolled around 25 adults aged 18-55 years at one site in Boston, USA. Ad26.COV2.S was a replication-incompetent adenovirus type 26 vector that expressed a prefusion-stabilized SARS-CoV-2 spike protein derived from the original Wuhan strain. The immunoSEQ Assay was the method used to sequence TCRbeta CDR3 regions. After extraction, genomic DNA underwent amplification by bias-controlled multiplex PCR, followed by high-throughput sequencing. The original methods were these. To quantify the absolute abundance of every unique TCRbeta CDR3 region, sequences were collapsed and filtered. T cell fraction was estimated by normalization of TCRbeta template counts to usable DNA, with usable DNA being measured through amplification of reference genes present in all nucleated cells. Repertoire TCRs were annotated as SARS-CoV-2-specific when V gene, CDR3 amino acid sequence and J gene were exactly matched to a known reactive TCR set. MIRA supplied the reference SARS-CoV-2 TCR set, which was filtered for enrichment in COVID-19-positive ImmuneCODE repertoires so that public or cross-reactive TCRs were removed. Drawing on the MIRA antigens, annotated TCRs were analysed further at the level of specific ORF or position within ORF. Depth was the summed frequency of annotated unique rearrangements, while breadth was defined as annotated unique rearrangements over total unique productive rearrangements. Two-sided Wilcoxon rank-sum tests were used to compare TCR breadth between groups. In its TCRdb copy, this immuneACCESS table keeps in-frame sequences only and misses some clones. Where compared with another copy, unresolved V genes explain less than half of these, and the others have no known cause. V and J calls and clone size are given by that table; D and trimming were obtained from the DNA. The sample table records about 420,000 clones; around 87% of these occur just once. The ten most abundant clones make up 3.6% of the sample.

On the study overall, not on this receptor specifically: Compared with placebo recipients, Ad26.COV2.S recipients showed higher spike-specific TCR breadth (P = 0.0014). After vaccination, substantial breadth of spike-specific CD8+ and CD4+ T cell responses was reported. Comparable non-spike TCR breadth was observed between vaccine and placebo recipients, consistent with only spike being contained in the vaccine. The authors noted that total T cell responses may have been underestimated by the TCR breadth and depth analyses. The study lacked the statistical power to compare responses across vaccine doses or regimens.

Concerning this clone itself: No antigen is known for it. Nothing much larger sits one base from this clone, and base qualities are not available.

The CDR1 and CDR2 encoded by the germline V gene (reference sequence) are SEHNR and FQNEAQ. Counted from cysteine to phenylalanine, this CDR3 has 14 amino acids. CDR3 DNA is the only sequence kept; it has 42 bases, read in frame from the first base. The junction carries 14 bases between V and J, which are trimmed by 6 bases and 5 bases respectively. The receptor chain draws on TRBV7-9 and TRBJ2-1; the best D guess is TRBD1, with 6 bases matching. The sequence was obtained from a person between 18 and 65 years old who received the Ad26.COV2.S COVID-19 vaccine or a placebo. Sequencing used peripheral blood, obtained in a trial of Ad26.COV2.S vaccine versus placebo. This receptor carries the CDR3 CASRKGDRDNEQFF. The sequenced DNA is TGTGCCAGCAGGAAGGGGGATAGGGACAATGAGCAGTTCTTC.